Listed below are T cell receptor beta chains from one sample, sequenced in a study of cytomegalovirus exposure and HLA in healthy donors. Clones were sequenced by immunoSEQ multiplex PCR, and TCRdb holds only the in-frame ones, with some missing. The repertoire holds 100,000 to 150,000 clones, roughly 90% seen once, with about 1.5% in the top ten. Sequenced: PBMCs. The receptors originated from a man aged 25 to 40 in good health and CMV-seronegative. Each CDR3 is given with its conserved first and last residue. D genes are given only for firm matches.

CDR3 length | J gene | V gene | D gene | CDR3 protein
11 | TRBJ1-2 | TRBV20-1 | NA | CSARDRDTGTF
14 | TRBJ2-1 | TRBV30 | TRBD2 | CAWALAGSYNEQFF
13 | TRBJ1-2 | TRBV2 | NA | CASTDGQFYGYTF
12 | TRBJ1-1 | TRBV9 | NA | CASSRWGEVAFF
16 | TRBJ2-2 | TRBV7-9 | NA | CASSHLYPTNTGELFF
13 | TRBJ1-2 | TRBV2 | TRBD1 | CASNLQGAYGYTF
15 | TRBJ1-5 | TRBV6-6 | NA | CASSGVLKPNQPQHF
12 | TRBJ2-1 | TRBV28 | TRBD1 | CASSLAGTGWFF
15 | TRBJ1-1 | TRBV7-2 | TRBD1 | CASSLITGVETEAFF
17 | TRBJ1-3 | TRBV5-1 | TRBD1 | CASSSRGTGTNGNTIYF
13 | TRBJ1-2 | TRBV6-5 | NA | CASRPTGNYGYTF
18 | TRBJ2-7 | TRBV7-2 | NA | CASSFAYIAEVGSYEQYF
14 | TRBJ1-4 | TRBV19 | NA | CASSLRQPNEKLFF
14 | TRBJ2-1 | TRBV9 | NA | CASSVEGEWYEQFF
13 | TRBJ1-2 | TRBV30 | NA | CAWSVAGEGGYTF